This TCR beta chain appears in the sequencing data of a study of a mutant IDH1 vaccine in newly diagnosed glioma. The overall study: Previous care, which was radiotherapy, temozolomide, or both, most often involved both.

Study outcomes and limitations: Pseudoprogression appears to have had no connection to changes in top peripheral T cell clonotypes.

Profiled with immunoSEQ multiplex PCR; TCRdb holds only in-frame clones, not every one. This sample has about 96,000 clones, with around 80% found just once. This clone was seen only a few times. As yet, its antigen is unknown. Time point indicated: baseline, week 1 (first vaccination visit). Treatment described: pre-vaccination baseline after standard-of-care therapy. V shed 4 bases and J shed 4 bases, with 11 bases lying between them. The germline V gene encodes CDR1 SGDLS and CDR2 YYNGEE. The CDR3 totals 13 residues. The receptor's source is a man aged 40-55 years with glioma. The rearrangement links TRBV9 to TRBJ1-1; D call uncertain. Sequencing was performed on PBMCs, taken from a glioma patient treated with radiotherapy, temozolomide or both. CDR3 nucleotide sequence: TGTGCCAGCAGCCCGAACTGGGGCACTGAAGCTTTCTTT. Amino acid sequence: CASSPNWGTEAFF.